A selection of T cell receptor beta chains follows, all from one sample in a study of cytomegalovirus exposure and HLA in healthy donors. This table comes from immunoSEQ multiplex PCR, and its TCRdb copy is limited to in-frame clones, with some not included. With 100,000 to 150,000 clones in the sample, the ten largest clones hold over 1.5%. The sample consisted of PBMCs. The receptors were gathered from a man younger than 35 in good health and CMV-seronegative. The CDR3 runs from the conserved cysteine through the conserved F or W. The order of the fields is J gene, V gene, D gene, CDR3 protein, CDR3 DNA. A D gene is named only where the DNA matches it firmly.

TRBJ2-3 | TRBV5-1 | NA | CASSLVAPDTQYF | TGCGCCAGCAGCTTGGTGGCACCGGATACGCAGTATTTT
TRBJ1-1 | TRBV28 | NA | CASSVPLTVNTEAFF | TGTGCCAGCAGTGTACCACTGACAGTGAACACTGAAGCTTTCTTT
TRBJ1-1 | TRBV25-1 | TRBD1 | CASSATGAAEAFF | TGTGCCAGCAGTGCCACAGGGGCGGCTGAAGCTTTCTTT
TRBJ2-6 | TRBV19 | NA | CASSTYLFSGANVLTF | TGTGCCAGTAGTACCTACCTTTTCTCTGGGGCCAACGTCCTGACTTTC
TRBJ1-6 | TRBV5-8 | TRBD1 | CASRDRGNSPLHF | TGTGCCAGCAGGGACAGGGGTAATTCACCCCTCCACTTT
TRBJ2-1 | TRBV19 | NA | CASSFLATLGEQFF | TGTGCCAGTAGTTTCCTAGCCACCCTTGGGGAGCAGTTCTTC
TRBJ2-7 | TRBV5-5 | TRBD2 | CASSQRDANYEQYF | TGTGCCAGCAGCCAGCGGGACGCCAACTACGAGCAGTACTTC
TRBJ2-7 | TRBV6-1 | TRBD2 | CASSWASGFYEQYF | TGTGCCAGCAGTTGGGCTAGCGGGTTCTACGAGCAGTACTTC
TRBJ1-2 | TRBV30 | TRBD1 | CAWQYGTAYGYTF | TGTGCCTGGCAGTACGGGACAGCATATGGCTACACCTTC
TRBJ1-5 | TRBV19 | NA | CASSIEPENQPQHF | TGTGCCAGTAGTATAGAACCGGAGAATCAGCCCCAGCATTTT
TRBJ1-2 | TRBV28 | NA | CASSLMSRGYTF | TGTGCCAGCAGTTTAATGTCGCGGGGCTACACCTTC
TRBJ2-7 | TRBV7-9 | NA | CASSFRGIWGEQYF | TGTGCCAGCAGCTTCAGGGGTATCTGGGGCGAGCAGTACTTC
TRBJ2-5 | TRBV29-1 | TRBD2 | CSVQLASQETQYF | TGCAGCGTACAACTAGCGAGCCAAGAGACCCAGTACTTC
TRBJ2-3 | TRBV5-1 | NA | CASSGGGLLGTDTQYF | TGCGCCAGCAGCGGAGGAGGGCTTCTCGGCACAGATACGCAGTATTTT
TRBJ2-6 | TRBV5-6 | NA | CASSKQGGANVLTF | TGTGCCAGCAGCAAGCAGGGTGGGGCCAACGTCCTGACTTTC
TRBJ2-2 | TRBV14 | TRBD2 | CASSLVRREGVDTGELFF | TGTGCCAGCAGCCTCGTCCGGCGGGAGGGCGTCGACACCGGGGAGCTGTTTTTT
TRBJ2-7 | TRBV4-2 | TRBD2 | CASSQEGTSGLYEQYF | TGTGCCAGCAGCCAAGAAGGGACTAGCGGACTCTACGAGCAGTACTTC
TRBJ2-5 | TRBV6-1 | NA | CAGSDNLETQYF | TGTGCCGGATCGGACAATTTAGAGACCCAGTACTTC
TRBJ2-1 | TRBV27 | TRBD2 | CASSPPFFAGGANEQFF | TGTGCCAGCAGTCCTCCTTTTTTTGCGGGGGGGGCAAATGAGCAGTTCTTC
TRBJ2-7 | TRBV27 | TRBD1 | CASSFTGVSYEQYF | TGTGCCAGCAGTTTCACAGGGGTTTCCTACGAGCAGTACTTC
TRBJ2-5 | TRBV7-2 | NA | CASSLISSNRETQYF | TGTGCCAGCAGCTTAATATCGAGTAACCGGGAGACCCAGTACTTC
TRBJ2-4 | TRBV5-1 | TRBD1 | CASRTGFGTNIQYF | TGCGCCAGCAGGACAGGGTTCGGTACAAACATTCAGTACTTC
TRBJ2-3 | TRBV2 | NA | CASSGYSDTQYF | TGTGCCAGCAGTGGTTACTCGGATACGCAGTATTTT
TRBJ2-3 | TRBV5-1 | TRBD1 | CASSLGQGIRNTDTQYF | TGCGCCAGCAGCTTGGGACAGGGGATAAGAAACACAGATACGCAGTATTTT
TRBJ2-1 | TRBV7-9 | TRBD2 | CASSLALAGWVSSNNEQFF | TGTGCCAGCAGCTTAGCGCTAGCGGGATGGGTTTCCTCTAACAATGAGCAGTTCTTC
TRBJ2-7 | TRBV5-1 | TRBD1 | CASSLGKGTGDEEQYF | TGCGCCAGCAGCTTGGGAAAAGGGACAGGGGACGAAGAGCAGTACTTC
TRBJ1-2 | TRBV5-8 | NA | CASSTGGARRGYTF | TGTGCCAGCAGCACCGGAGGGGCTCGGCGGGGCTACACCTTC
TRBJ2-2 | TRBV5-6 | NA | CASSLIRGGELFF | TGTGCCAGCAGCTTAATCAGGGGCGGGGAGCTGTTTTTT
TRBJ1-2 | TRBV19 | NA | CASSIDPGAGSLGGYTF | TGTGCCAGTAGTATAGATCCTGGGGCAGGGTCTCTTGGAGGCTACACCTTC
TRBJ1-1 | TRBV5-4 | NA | CASSSTGMWHTEAFF | TGTGCCAGCAGCTCAACAGGGATGTGGCACACTGAAGCTTTCTTT
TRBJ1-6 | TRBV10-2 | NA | CASSGRGGIKRAPLHF | TGCGCCAGCAGCGGTAGGGGCGGGATTAAACGGGCACCCCTCCACTTT
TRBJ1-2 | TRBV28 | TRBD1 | CASSSPILRTRGQGYTF | TGTGCCAGCAGTTCTCCTATCCTACGCACAAGGGGGCAGGGCTACACCTTC
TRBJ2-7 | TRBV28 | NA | CASSLSGIGSYEQYF | TGTGCCAGCAGTTTATCAGGGATAGGGTCCTACGAGCAGTACTTC
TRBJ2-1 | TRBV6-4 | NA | CASSDSAGAGNEQFF | TGTGCCAGCAGTGACTCGGCAGGGGCTGGAAATGAGCAGTTCTTC
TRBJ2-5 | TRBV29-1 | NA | CSVAPAGGETQYF | TGCAGCGTTGCCCCGGCAGGGGGGGAGACCCAGTACTTC
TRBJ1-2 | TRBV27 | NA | CASSLDSTVGYYGYTF | TGTGCCAGCAGTTTAGATTCGACAGTCGGGTACTATGGCTACACCTTC
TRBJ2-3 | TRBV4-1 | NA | CASSTYLSTDTQYF | TGCGCCAGCAGCACCTACCTCAGCACAGATACGCAGTATTTT
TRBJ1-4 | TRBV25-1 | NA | CASGRSGLGEKLFF | TGTGCCAGCGGGAGGAGTGGGCTTGGTGAAAAACTGTTTTTT
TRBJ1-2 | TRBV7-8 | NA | CASKPPGSYGYTF | TGTGCCAGCAAACCCCCCGGGAGCTATGGCTACACCTTC
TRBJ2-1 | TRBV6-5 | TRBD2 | CASSYSGSGRHNEQFF | TGTGCCAGCAGTTACTCTGGTAGCGGGAGGCACAATGAGCAGTTCTTC
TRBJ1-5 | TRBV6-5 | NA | CASSLIENQPQHF | TGTGCCAGCAGTTTGATAGAAAATCAGCCCCAGCATTTT
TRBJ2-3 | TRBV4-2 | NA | CASSQEAFGRDRTDTQYF | TGTGCCAGCAGCCAAGAGGCTTTCGGGCGGGATCGCACAGATACGCAGTATTTT
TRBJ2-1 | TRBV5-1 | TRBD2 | CASSPQSRAGGYNEQFF | TGCGCCAGCAGCCCCCAAAGCCGGGCGGGGGGTTACAATGAGCAGTTCTTC
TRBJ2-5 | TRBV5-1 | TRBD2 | CASCVAGGQETQYF | TGCGCCAGCTGCGTCGCGGGGGGGCAGGAGACCCAGTACTTC
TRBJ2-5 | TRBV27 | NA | CASASGGTQYF | TGTGCCAGCGCATCCGGAGGGACCCAGTACTTC
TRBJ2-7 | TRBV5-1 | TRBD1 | CASSGGQGYEQYF | TGCGCCAGCAGCGGAGGACAGGGGTACGAGCAGTACTTC
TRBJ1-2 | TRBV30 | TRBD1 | CAWRVQGGGYTF | TGTGCCTGGAGGGTACAGGGGGGTGGCTACACCTTC
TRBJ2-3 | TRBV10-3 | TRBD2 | CAISEMASGSTDTQYF | TGTGCCATCAGTGAGATGGCTAGCGGGAGCACAGATACGCAGTATTTT
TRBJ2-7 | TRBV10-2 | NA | CASRSGRGLPYEQYF | TGCGCCAGCCGTTCGGGGCGGGGGCTTCCCTACGAGCAGTACTTC
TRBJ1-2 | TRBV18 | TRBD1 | CASSRGQGEGYTF | TGTGCCAGCTCCCGGGGACAGGGGGAAGGCTACACCTTC
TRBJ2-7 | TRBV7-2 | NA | CASSFEVAYEQYF | TGTGCCAGCAGCTTCGAGGTTGCCTACGAGCAGTACTTC
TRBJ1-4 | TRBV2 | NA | CASEQGTNEKLFF | TGTGCCAGCGAACAGGGTACTAATGAAAAACTGTTTTTT